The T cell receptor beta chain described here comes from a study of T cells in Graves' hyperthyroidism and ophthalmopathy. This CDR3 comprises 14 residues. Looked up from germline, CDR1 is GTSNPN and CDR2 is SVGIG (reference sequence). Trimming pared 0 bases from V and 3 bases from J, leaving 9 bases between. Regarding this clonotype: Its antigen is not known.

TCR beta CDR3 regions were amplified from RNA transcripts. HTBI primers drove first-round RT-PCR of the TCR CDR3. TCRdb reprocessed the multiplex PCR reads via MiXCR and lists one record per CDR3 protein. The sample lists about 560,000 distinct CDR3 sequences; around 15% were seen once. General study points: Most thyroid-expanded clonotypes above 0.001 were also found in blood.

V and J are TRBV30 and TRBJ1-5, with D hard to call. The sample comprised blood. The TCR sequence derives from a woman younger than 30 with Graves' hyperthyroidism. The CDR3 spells CAWSVKQVNQPQHF. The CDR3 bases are TGTGCCTGGAGTGTAAAACAAGTCAATCAGCCCCAGCATTTT.